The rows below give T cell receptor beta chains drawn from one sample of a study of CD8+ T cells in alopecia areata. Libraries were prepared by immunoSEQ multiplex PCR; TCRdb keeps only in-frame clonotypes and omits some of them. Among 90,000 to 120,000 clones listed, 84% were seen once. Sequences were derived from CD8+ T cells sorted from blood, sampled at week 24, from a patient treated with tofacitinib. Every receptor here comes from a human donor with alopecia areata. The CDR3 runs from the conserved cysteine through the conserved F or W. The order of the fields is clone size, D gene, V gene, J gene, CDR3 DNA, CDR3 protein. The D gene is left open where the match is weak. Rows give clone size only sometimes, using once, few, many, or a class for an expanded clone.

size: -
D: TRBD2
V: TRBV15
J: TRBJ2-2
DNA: TGTGCCACCGGGCGGGGGACCGGCGGGGAGCTGTTTTTT
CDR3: CATGRGTGGELFF

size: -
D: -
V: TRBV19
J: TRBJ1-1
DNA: TGTGCCAGTAGTATTAAGGGTGAAGCTTTCTTT
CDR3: CASSIKGEAFF

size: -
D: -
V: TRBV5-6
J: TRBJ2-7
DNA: TGTGCCAGCAGCTTGGGCCAGTCCTACGAGCAGTACTTC
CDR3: CASSLGQSYEQYF

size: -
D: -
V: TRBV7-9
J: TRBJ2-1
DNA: TGTGCCAGCAGCTTAGCGACTTCTTGGTACAATGAGCAGTTCTTC
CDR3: CASSLATSWYNEQFF

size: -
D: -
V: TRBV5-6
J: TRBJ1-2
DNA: TGTGCCAGCAGCCTACTTGGACTTAACTATGGCTACACCTTC
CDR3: CASSLLGLNYGYTF

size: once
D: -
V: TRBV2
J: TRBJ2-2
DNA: TGTGCCAGCAGTGATTCCTGGGCCGGGGAGCTGTTTTTT
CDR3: CASSDSWAGELFF

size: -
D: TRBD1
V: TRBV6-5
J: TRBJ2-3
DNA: TGTGCCAGCAGCTCACAGGGGGCTGGGGATACGCAGTATTTT
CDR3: CASSSQGAGDTQYF

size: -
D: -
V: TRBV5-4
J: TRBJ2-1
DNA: TGTGCCAGCAGCCGAGTGGGGGGGGCTCATTACAATGAGCAGTTCTTC
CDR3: CASSRVGGAHYNEQFF

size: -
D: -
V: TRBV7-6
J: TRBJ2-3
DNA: TGTGCCAGCAGCTCGCTGGCGGATAGCGGCGATACGCAGTATTTT
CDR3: CASSSLADSGDTQYF

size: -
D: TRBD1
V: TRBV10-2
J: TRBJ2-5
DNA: TGCGCCAGCAGTGAGATCAGGGGGACGGAGACCCAGTACTTC
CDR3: CASSEIRGTETQYF

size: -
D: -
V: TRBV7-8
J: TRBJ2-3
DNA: TGTGCCAGCAGCTTTACAGGGGGGGGCACAGATACGCAGTATTTT
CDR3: CASSFTGGGTDTQYF